This record concerns one TCR beta chain sequence. The sample is drawn from a study of blood T cells in healthy people across ages. The germline V gene has CDR1 LGHNA and CDR2 YNFKEQ. Trimming left V 3 bases short and J 0 bases short, with 15 bases between. The CDR3 covers 17 residues. Sample-barcoded 5' priming and a J-beta primer mix drove a second PCR of 7 to 11 cycles. TCRdb processed the 5' RACE reads anew with MiXCR; each CDR3 protein has one entry. The sample consists of about 1.4 million distinct CDR3 sequences, 45% to 70% of them appearing once. This chain uses TRBV4-2 with TRBJ2-1; weak D call: TRBD2 (5 bases). The clonotype comes from a man aged 18 to 29 in good health. Sequencing was carried out using blood. The CDR3 nucleotides read TGTGCCAGCAGCCACCTCCCCCAGCGGACCTCCTACAATGAGCAGTTCTTC. Its protein is CASSHLPQRTSYNEQFF.